This T cell receptor beta chain was captured by sequencing in a study of memory B cells and T cells in multiple sclerosis. Measured with immunoSEQ multiplex PCR; TCRdb has only the in-frame clones, and not every one. The sample lists around 30,000 clones, more than 70% seen once, with 2% to 3% in the top ten. On this clone itself: The antigen is undetermined.

CFSE-dim autoproliferating and CFSE-high non-proliferating T cells from unstimulated culture were sequenced separately. About 50 million CFSE-labeled PBMCs were cultured around 7 days unstimulated, then replicate wells were pooled. Germline values: CDR1 SEHNR, CDR2 FQNEAQ (reference sequence). V was pared by 1 base and J by 1 base, with 10 bases between. This CDR3 spans 15 amino acids. This receptor was obtained from a human donor with multiple sclerosis. The chain links TRBV7-9 to TRBJ1-1; D is ambiguous. Sequencing was done on a sample of PBMCs from blood kept in culture. This CDR3 reads CASSLGRSQNTEAFF. DNA for the CDR3: TGTGCCAGCAGCTTAGGCCGCTCGCAGAACACTGAAGCTTTCTTT.